This entry is about one T cell receptor (beta chain). These data are taken from a study of CD8 T cells in Susac syndrome. Random hexamers were used to reverse transcribe roughly 0.45 to 1 ug of RNA. An immunoSEQ multiplex PCR amplified TCR beta CDR3 over 54 Vbeta and 13 Jbeta. TCRdb fed the immunoSEQ multiplex PCR reads into MiXCR, producing one record per CDR3 protein. The sample lists under 200,000 distinct CDR3 sequences, nearly 97% occurring once. Sequenced: CD4+ T cells from PBMCs. The origin of this receptor is a human donor with Susac syndrome.

The CDR3 DNA follows: TGCGCCAGCAGCTCCCTGGACGGCTATGGCTACACCTTC. Residues: CASSSLDGYGYTF. The chain employs TRBV5-1 and TRBJ1-2; D uncertain. The germline gives CDR1 SGHRS, CDR2 YFSETQ. The CDR3 is made up of 13 amino acids. The germline V and J ends were trimmed by 3 bases and 4 bases, with 10 bases remaining between them.